The present T cell receptor (beta chain) was sequenced within a study of shared clonotypes between healthy human individuals. For the study at large: There were three CD4 naive, three CD4 memory, two CD8 naive and one CD8 memory plates per donor.

Source study methods: Junction-only sequences without quality scores came from ImmunoSEQ, so filtering differed. TCRdb keeps only in-frame clones here, not all; method: immunoSEQ multiplex PCR. V and J calls and clone size are given by that table; D and trimming were obtained from the DNA. The sample has 550,000 to 800,000 clones, 80% to 95% seen once. Germline CDR1 LNHDA, CDR2 SQIVND (reference sequence). The CDR3 totals 15 residues. The germline V and J ends were trimmed by 5 bases and 7 bases, with 18 bases remaining between them. The sample holds one count of this clone. The sequence came from a man aged 18-30 years in good health. Some clones in this sample may be carry-over from other donors' samples. This sequence joins TRBV19 and TRBJ2-1; D unclear. The sequenced material came from memory CD8+ T cells from PBMCs. Specified subset: CD45RO+ cells pooled with CCR7-negative TemRA cells. The CDR3 is CASSFIAVVGNEQFF. The CDR3 DNA reads as TGTGCCAGTAGTTTCATCGCGGTTGTCGGTAATGAGCAGTTCTTC. The full variable domain, its missing parts supplied by reference TRBV19 and TRBJ2-1, is DGGITQSPKYLFRKEGQNVTLSCEQNLNHDAMYWYRQDPGQGLRLIYYSQIVNDFQKGDIAEGYSVSREKKESFPLTVTSAQKNPTAFYLCASSFIAVVGNEQFFGPGTRLTVL.